Each of the 30 T cell receptor beta chains below was sequenced from the same sample in a study of cytomegalovirus exposure and HLA in healthy donors. The PCR ran on 60 Vbeta and 13 Jbeta primers. Profiling relied on immunoSEQ multiplex PCR, and the TCRdb table lists in-frame clones only, not all of them. The data hold 85,000 to 120,000 clones, with roughly 75% observed a single time. Sequencing input: PBMCs. Receptors originate from a man between 40 and 49 years old in good health and CMV-seronegative.

This chain uses TRBV4-2 with TRBJ2-1; tentative D call: TRBD2 (6 bases). The CDR3 has 17 residues. Germline values: CDR1 LGHNA, CDR2 YNFKEQ. Trimming took 0 bases from V and 8 from J, leaving 20 bases between them. CDR3 coding DNA: TGTGCCAGCAGCCAAGATTCTTTCGGGGGTCAAGTTGATGAGCAGTTCTTC. Translating it yields CASSQDSFGGQVDEQFF.

Comment on this clone: Other DNA sequences of this sample code for an identical CDR3. This chain uses TRBV7-2 with TRBJ2-3; 8 positions match TRBD2. V shed 3 bases and J 1 base; nucleotides not matched to a gene: 3. Germline assignment: CDR1 SGHTA and CDR2 FQGNSA. CDR3 length equals 15 residues. The CDR3 DNA follows: TGTGCCAGCAGCTTGATTAGCGGGGGCACAGATACGCAGTATTTT. The encoded protein is CASSLISGGTDTQYF.

This chain connects TRBV18 to TRBJ2-7; weak D call: TRBD2 (7 bases). This CDR3 has 17 residues. CDR1 is KGHSH and CDR2 is LQKENI in the germline V gene. V was clipped by 3 bases and J by 1 base, with 19 bases between them. CDR3 in DNA: TGTGCCAGCTCACCGCAGGGAAGTCGGGGGGCATCCTACGAGCAGTACTTC. Translating gives CASSPQGSRGASYEQYF.

The chain has TRBV5-1 and TRBJ2-2, with TRBD2 as a possible D gene (5 bases). The CDR3 sequence is 17 residues long. V shed 0 bases and J shed 1 base, with 13 bases lying between them. Germline V gives CDR1 SGHRS, CDR2 YFSETQ. Written as DNA, the CDR3 is TGCGCCAGCAGCTTGGGAGCGGACTCCTTGAACACCGGGGAGCTGTTTTTT. Amino acid sequence: CASSLGADSLNTGELFF.

This clone showed up just once. This chain joins TRBV5-1 and TRBJ2-5, with TRBD2 matching over 9 bases. CDR1 SGHRS and CDR2 YFSETQ come from the germline V gene. The CDR3 runs to 15 residues. V trimming: 4 bases; J trimming: 4 bases; junction bases outside the gene matches: 8. The CDR3 DNA sequence: TGCGCCAGCAGCCCCGCGGGGGGGCAATTAGAGACCCAGTACTTC. It specifies CASSPAGGQLETQYF.

This chain connects TRBV6-1 to TRBJ2-1; TRBD2 matches 11 bases. This CDR3 spans 13 amino acids. CDR1 and CDR2 from the germline V gene are MNHNS and SASEGT. Trimming removed 9 bases from V and 6 bases from J; junction bases left unmatched: 4. As DNA, the CDR3 is TGTGCCAGTCGACTAGCGGGGACCAATGAGCAGTTCTTC. This codes for CASRLAGTNEQFF.

The rearrangement uses TRBV6-1 and TRBJ2-3; D remains ambiguous. Trimming removed 4 bases at V and 0 bases at J, with 8 bases between. The CDR3 extends over 14 amino acids. The germline CDR1 and CDR2 sequences are MNHNS and SASEGT. CDR3 protein: CASSGLPSTDTQYF. DNA for the CDR3: TGTGCCAGCAGTGGACTCCCGAGCACAGATACGCAGTATTTT.

The V call is TRBV5-1, the J call TRBJ2-5; 11 positions agree with TRBD2. The ends lost 0 bases at V and 4 bases at J; junction bases unmatched: 8. CDR3 length equals 17 residues. Germline lookup yields CDR1 SGHRS and CDR2 YFSETQ. The CDR3 sequence is CASSLGSGGAGIETQYF. CDR3 in DNA: TGCGCCAGCAGCTTGGGTAGCGGGGGGGCCGGAATAGAGACCCAGTACTTC.

This chain links TRBV4-1 with TRBJ1-5; D is undetermined. The CDR3 covers 15 residues. Trimming removed 1 base at V and 4 bases at J, with 11 bases between. The germline CDR1 and CDR2 sequences are MGHRA and YSYEKL. Here the CDR3 DNA reads TGCGCCAGCAGCCAAGGTTCTCTAGTTAATCAGCCCCAGCATTTT. Its translation: CASSQGSLVNQPQHF.

This chain links TRBV5-1 with TRBJ1-2; 7 bases map to TRBD1. V dropped 4 bases and J dropped 3; count of bases not matched to a gene: 9. The germline V gene encodes CDR1 SGHRS and CDR2 YFSETQ. The CDR3 loop spans 15 amino acids. For the CDR3, the DNA is TGCGCCAGCAGCCCTGACCCGACAGGGTACTATGGCTACACCTTC. Protein: CASSPDPTGYYGYTF.

V and J are TRBV12-5 and TRBJ1-5; 9 nucleotides line up with TRBD1. The CDR3 spans 15 residues. With V trimmed by 1 base and J by 7 bases, 5 bases remained unmatched. Germline CDR1 and CDR2: LGHNT and FRNRAP. The CDR3 coding sequence is TGTGCTAGTGGTTTGGACGGAGGACAGGGGCAGCCCCAGCATTTT. It translates to CASGLDGGQGQPQHF.

In its sample, this clone was seen once. The same CDR3 arises from other DNA sequences in this sample as well. The chain uses TRBV19 and TRBJ1-4, with a possible D match to TRBD1 (5 bases). Germline V gene lookup returns CDR1 LNHDA and CDR2 SQIVND (reference sequence). CDR3 size: 16 residues. V was pared by 3 bases and J by 0 bases, with 11 bases between. The CDR3 nucleotides are TGTGCCAGTAGTATGGGGGGAACAGCAACTAATGAAAAACTGTTTTTT. It codes for CASSMGGTATNEKLFF. Supplemented by reference TRBV19 and TRBJ1-4, the full variable domain reads DGGITQSPKYLFRKEGQNVTLSCEQNLNHDAMYWYRQDPGQGLRLIYYSQIVNDFQKGDIAEGYSVSREKKESFPLTVTSAQKNPTAFYLCASSMGGTATNEKLFFGSGTQLSVL.

The chain has TRBV19 and TRBJ1-1; D not certain. Germline V gene data show CDR1 as LNHDA and CDR2 as SQIVND (reference sequence). Trimming took off 2 bases at V and 4 bases at J, with 11 bases between the two ends. The CDR3 loop spans 14 amino acids. DNA for the CDR3: TGTGCCAGTAGTATATCCGGGGTTTCCACTGAAGCTTTCTTT. This gives the protein CASSISGVSTEAFF. The variable domain in full, with the rest retrieved from reference TRBV19 and TRBJ1-1, is DGGITQSPKYLFRKEGQNVTLSCEQNLNHDAMYWYRQDPGQGLRLIYYSQIVNDFQKGDIAEGYSVSREKKESFPLTVTSAQKNPTAFYLCASSISGVSTEAFFGQGTRLTVV.

The chain combines TRBV11-2 with TRBJ2-3; the match to TRBD2 covers 7 bases. J was trimmed by 3 bases and V by 3 bases; bases with no gene match: 9. The CDR3 contains 16 residues. Germline CDR1 and CDR2: SGHAT and FQNNGV. As DNA, the CDR3 is TGTGCCAGCAGCTTTACCAGCGGGGTTAGAACAGATACGCAGTATTTT. Encoded protein: CASSFTSGVRTDTQYF.

The chain uses TRBV7-2 and TRBJ2-1; tentative D call: TRBD2 (5 bases). V was cut by 3 bases and J by 5 bases, with 14 bases left in between. Germline loops: CDR1 SGHTA, CDR2 FQGNSA. The CDR3 runs to 15 residues. As DNA, the CDR3 is TGTGCCAGCAGCTTCGACGGGAACCCTCACAATGAGCAGTTCTTC. Protein: CASSFDGNPHNEQFF.

The chain combines TRBV6-6 with TRBJ2-2, with 14 bases aligning to TRBD2. The ends lost 6 bases at V and 7 bases at J; junction bases unmatched: 7. The CDR3 consists of 16 residues. CDR1 is MNHNY, CDR2 SVGAGI, per germline (reference sequence). The CDR3 nucleotides are TGTGCCAGCAGCCGGACTAGCGGGGGGACGGGCGGGGAGCTGTTTTTT. Protein: CASSRTSGGTGGELFF.

This sequence joins TRBV6-1 and TRBJ2-7; TRBD1 aligns across 7 bases. The ends lost 3 bases at V and 1 base at J; junction bases unmatched: 6. Germline assignment: CDR1 MNHNS and CDR2 SASEGT. This CDR3 contains 15 residues. CDR3 DNA: TGTGCCAGCAGTGAGTCCGGGACAGCATCCTACGAGCAGTACTTC. It specifies CASSESGTASYEQYF.

V usage is TRBV9 and J usage is TRBJ2-1, with 10 bases fitting TRBD2. V lost 1 base, J lost 1 base, and 2 bases stayed unmatched. The CDR3 length is 16 residues. From germline, CDR1 is SGDLS and CDR2 YYNGEE. Written as DNA, the CDR3 is TGTGCCAGCAGCGTACTAGCGGGGGCTTCCTACAATGAGCAGTTCTTC. It codes for CASSVLAGASYNEQFF.

J is TRBJ2-5 and V is TRBV2; D perhaps matches TRBD2 (5 bases). Trimming stripped 3 bases from V and 0 bases from J, with 11 bases between. This CDR3 is built from 15 residues. Germline CDR1 reads SNHLY; CDR2 reads FYNNEI. CDR3 bases: TGTGCCAGCAGTGAGGTCGGGGTATACCAAGAGACCCAGTACTTC. Its translation: CASSEVGVYQETQYF.

The rearrangement links TRBV27 to TRBJ1-2, with 9 positions matching TRBD1. The germline gives CDR1 MNHEY, CDR2 SMNVEV (reference sequence). CDR3 size: 14 residues. V lost 6 bases and J lost 10; bases outside the gene matches: 12. The CDR3 DNA sequence: TGTGCCAGCAGAGGACAGGGGCCATTAAACTTCTACACCTTC. It translates to CASRGQGPLNFYTF.

This chain connects TRBV19 to TRBJ1-5; D is perhaps TRBD1 (6 bases). CDR1 and CDR2 from the germline V gene are LNHDA and SQIVND (reference sequence). CDR3 length: 15 residues. Trimming left V 5 bases short and J 3 bases short, with 14 bases between. CDR3 amino acids: CASSRLDRNNQPQHF. For the CDR3, the DNA is TGTGCCAGTAGTCGGTTGGACAGAAACAATCAGCCCCAGCATTTT.

As to this clone: In this CDR3 the conserved last residue, phenylalanine or tryptophan, is missing, so a read error is likely. The V call is TRBV7-2, the J call TRBJ1-2; D perhaps matches TRBD1 (5 bases). The germline CDR1 and CDR2 sequences are SGHTA and FQGNSA. The germline V and J ends were trimmed by 5 bases and 0 bases, with 16 bases remaining between them. CDR3 size: 16 residues. DNA for the CDR3: TGTGCCAGCAGCCCAGAAACCGGGACTCCTAACTATGGCTACACCCTC. Protein: CASSPETGTPNYGYTL.

The J gene is TRBJ2-2, the V gene TRBV9, with 8 positions matching TRBD1. J lost 0 bases, V lost 3 bases, and 7 bases had no gene match. The CDR3 extends over 17 amino acids. The V gene's germline CDR1 is SGDLS and CDR2 YYNGEE. CDR3 sequence: CASSGDRGRPNTGELFF. For the CDR3, the DNA is TGTGCCAGCAGCGGAGACAGGGGTCGTCCGAACACCGGGGAGCTGTTTTTT.

The J gene is TRBJ1-3, the V gene TRBV29-1; D possibly corresponds to TRBD1 (5 bases). CDR3 length: 13 residues. Trimming took 4 bases from V and 7 from J, leaving 14 bases between them. CDR1 is SQVTM, CDR2 ANQGSEA, per germline. CDR3 nucleotides: TGCAGCGTTGTATTAGGAGGGACGAACACCATATATTTT. It yields the protein CSVVLGGTNTIYF.

J is TRBJ2-5 and V is TRBV2; D unresolved. V lost 2 bases to trimming and J lost 3 bases, with 13 bases between them. CDR1 and CDR2 from the germline V gene are SNHLY and FYNNEI. CDR3 size: 15 residues. For the CDR3, the DNA is TGTGCCAGCAGTGAAATCAGGAATTCTAAAGAGACCCAGTACTTC. Translating gives CASSEIRNSKETQYF.

This chain connects TRBV21-1 to TRBJ1-4; the table's D call, TRBD1, has no DNA check behind it. TRBV21-1 is annotated as a pseudogene. This CDR3 has 15 residues. This CDR3 reads CASSTRQGENEKLFF. In nucleotides, the CDR3 is TGTGCCAGCAGCACACGACAGGGCGAAAATGAAAAACTGTTTTTT.

The chain combines TRBV6-1 with TRBJ2-1; D is ambiguous. This CDR3 spans 14 amino acids. The V and J ends lost 6 bases and 1 base respectively, with 10 bases between them. Germline V CDR1 and CDR2: MNHNS, SASEGT. CDR3 loop: CASRSSASYNEQFF. Written as DNA, the CDR3 is TGTGCCAGCAGGAGCTCAGCGTCCTACAATGAGCAGTTCTTC.

Remarks on this clone: One end of the junction does not line up with germline, which may come from a read error. The chain combines TRBV18 with TRBJ1-1; no clear D gene. Germline V gene lookup returns CDR1 KGHSH and CDR2 LQKENI. The CDR3 loop spans 13 amino acids. CDR3 in amino acids: CAGSPTGNTEAFF. The CDR3 coding sequence is TGTGCCGGCTCTCCGACGGGGAACACTGAAGCTTTCTTT.

Comment on this clone: In the same sample, other DNA sequences code for this CDR3. This rearrangement joins TRBV5-1 to TRBJ1-1; D is ambiguous. Trimming removed 0 bases at V and 5 bases at J, with 8 bases between. This CDR3 has 13 amino acids. Germline-derived CDR1 and CDR2 are SGHRS and YFSETQ. In DNA, the CDR3 is TGCGCCAGCAGCTTGGATGGGCGTACTGAAGCTTTCTTT. Its protein is CASSLDGRTEAFF.

The V gene is TRBV18, the J gene TRBJ1-2; D gene unclear. V was cut by 6 bases and J by 2 bases, with 19 bases left in between. The germline V gene encodes CDR1 KGHSH and CDR2 LQKENI. The CDR3 is 16 residues long. The DNA for the CDR3 is TGTGCCAGCTCTGCCGATTACGGACTGATAAACTATGGCTACACCTTC. It translates to CASSADYGLINYGYTF.